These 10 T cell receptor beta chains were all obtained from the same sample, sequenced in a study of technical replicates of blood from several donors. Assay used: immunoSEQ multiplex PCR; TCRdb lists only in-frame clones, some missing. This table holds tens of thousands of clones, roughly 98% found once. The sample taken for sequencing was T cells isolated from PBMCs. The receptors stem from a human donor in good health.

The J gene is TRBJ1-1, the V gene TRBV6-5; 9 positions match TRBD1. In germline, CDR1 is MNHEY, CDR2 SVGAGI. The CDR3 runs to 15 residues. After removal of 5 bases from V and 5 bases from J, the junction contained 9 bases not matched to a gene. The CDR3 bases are TGTGCCAGCAGTACAAAACAGGGGGCGAATACTGAAGCTTTCTTT. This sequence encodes CASSTKQGANTEAFF.

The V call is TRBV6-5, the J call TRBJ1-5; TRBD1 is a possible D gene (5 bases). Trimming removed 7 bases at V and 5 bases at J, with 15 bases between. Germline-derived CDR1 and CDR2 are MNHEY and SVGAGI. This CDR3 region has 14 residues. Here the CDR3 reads CASTPPGGDQPQHF. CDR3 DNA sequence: TGTGCCAGCACCCCTCCTGGAGGGGATCAGCCCCAGCATTTT.

The CDR3 spells CASSSAGFDSPLHF. The CDR3 DNA sequence: TGTGCCAGCAGCTCCGCTGGCTTCGATTCACCCCTCCACTTT. V usage is TRBV5-4 and J usage is TRBJ1-6; D is unresolved. Germline V gene sequence: CDR1 SGHNT, CDR2 YYREEE (reference sequence). This CDR3 is 14 amino acids long. Trimming took off 3 bases at V and 8 bases at J, with 12 bases between the two ends.

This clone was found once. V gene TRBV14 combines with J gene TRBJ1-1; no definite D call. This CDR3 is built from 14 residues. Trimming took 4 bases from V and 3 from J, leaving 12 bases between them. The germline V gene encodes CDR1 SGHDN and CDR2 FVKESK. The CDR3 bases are TGTGCCAGCAGCCCCCTTGGTCAGGACACTGAAGCTTTCTTT. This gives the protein CASSPLGQDTEAFF.

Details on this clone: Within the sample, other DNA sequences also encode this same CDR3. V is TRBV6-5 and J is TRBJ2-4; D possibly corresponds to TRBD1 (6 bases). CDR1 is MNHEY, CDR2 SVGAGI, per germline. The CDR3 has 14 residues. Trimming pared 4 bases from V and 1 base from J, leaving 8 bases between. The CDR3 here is CASSLQGAKNIQYF. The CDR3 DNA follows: TGTGCCAGCAGTTTACAGGGTGCCAAAAACATTCAGTACTTC.

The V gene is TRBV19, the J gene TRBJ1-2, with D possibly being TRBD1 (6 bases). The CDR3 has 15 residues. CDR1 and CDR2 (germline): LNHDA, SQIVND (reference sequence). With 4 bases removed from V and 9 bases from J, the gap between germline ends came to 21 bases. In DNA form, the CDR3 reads TGTGCCAGTAGTACCCACCTCCGGGACAACAAACGCTACACCTTC. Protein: CASSTHLRDNKRYTF. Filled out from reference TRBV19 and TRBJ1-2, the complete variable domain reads DGGITQSPKYLFRKEGQNVTLSCEQNLNHDAMYWYRQDPGQGLRLIYYSQIVNDFQKGDIAEGYSVSREKKESFPLTVTSAQKNPTAFYLCASSTHLRDNKRYTFGSGTRLTVV.

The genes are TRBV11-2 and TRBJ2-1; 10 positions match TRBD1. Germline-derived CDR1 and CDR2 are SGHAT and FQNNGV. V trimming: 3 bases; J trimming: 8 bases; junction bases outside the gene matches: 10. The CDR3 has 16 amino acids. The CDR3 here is CASSFGLRDRGYEQFF. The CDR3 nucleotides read TGTGCCAGCAGCTTCGGTCTCCGGGACAGGGGCTATGAGCAGTTCTTC.

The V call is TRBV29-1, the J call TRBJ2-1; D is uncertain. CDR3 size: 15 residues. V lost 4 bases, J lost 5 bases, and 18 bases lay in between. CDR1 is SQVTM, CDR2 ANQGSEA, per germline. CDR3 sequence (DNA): TGCAGCGTTGGTAGCTCCGCGTCCCTTGACAATGAGCAGTTCTTC. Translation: CSVGSSASLDNEQFF.

DNA for the CDR3: TGTGCCAGCAGTTTGGTATTCGGGGACACTGAAGCTTTCTTT. It codes for CASSLVFGDTEAFF. V usage is TRBV27 and J usage is TRBJ1-1, with D unresolved. The CDR3 extends over 14 amino acids. Germline-derived CDR1 and CDR2 are MNHEY and SMNVEV (reference sequence). V shed 3 bases and J shed 3 bases, with 11 bases lying between them.

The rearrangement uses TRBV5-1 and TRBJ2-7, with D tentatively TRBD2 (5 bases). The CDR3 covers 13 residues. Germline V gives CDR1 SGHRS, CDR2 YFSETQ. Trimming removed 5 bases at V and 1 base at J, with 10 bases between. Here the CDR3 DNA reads TGCGCCAGCAGTCGGGCGGGTTCCTACGAGCAGTACTTC. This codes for CASSRAGSYEQYF.